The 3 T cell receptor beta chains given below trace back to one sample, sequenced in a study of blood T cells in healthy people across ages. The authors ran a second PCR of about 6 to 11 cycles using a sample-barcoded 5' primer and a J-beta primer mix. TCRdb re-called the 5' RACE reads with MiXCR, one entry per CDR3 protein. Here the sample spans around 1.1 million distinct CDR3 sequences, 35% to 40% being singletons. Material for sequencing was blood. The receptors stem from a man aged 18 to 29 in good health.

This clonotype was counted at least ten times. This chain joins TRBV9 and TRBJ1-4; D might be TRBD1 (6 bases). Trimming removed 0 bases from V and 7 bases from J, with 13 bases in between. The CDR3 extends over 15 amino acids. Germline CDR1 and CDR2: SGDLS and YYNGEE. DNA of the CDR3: TGTGCCAGCAGCGTAGGAGCGGGGGCCGGTGAAAAACTGTTTTTT. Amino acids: CASSVGAGAGEKLFF.

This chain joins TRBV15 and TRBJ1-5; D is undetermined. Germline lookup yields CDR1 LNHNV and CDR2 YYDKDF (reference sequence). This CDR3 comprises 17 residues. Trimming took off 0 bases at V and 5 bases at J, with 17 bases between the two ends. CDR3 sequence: CATSRDQRRPIDQPQHF. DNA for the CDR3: TGTGCCACCAGCAGAGATCAAAGGCGGCCTATTGATCAGCCCCAGCATTTT.

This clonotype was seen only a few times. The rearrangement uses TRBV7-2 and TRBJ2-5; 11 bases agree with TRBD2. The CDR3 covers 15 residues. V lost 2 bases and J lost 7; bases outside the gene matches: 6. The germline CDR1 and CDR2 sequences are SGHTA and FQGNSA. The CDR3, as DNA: TGTGCCAGCAGCTTAACTAGCGGGGGCAAGGGGACCCAGTACTTC. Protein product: CASSLTSGGKGTQYF.